This TCR beta chain came from a study of blood T cell repertoires in COVID-19. The CDR3 extends over 16 amino acids. CDR1 SGHDN and CDR2 FVKESK come from the germline V gene. V trimming: 1 base; J trimming: 0 bases; junction bases outside the gene matches: 4. The repertoire was sequenced with immunoSEQ multiplex PCR; TCRdb's copy has only in-frame clones and lacks some. The sample lists some 46,000 clones, around 83% seen once, with 6% to 6.5% in the top ten. The material sequenced was peripheral blood. The rearrangement links TRBV14 to TRBJ2-5, with 8 bases lining up with TRBD1. The sequence was obtained from a woman aged 80 or over with acute or convalescent COVID-19. The DNA for the CDR3 is TGTGCCAGCAGCCAAGCGACAGGGGCCTACCAAGAGACCCAGTACTTC. Translation: CASSQATGAYQETQYF.